The clone carrying this T cell receptor (beta chain) was detected many times. The sample originates from a study of T cells in Graves' hyperthyroidism and ophthalmopathy. CDR1 and CDR2 from the germline V gene are MNHNY and SVGAGI (reference sequence). Deletions cut 7 bases from V and 1 base from J, with 11 bases between. The CDR3 length is 15 residues. Thyroid ultrasound, orbital computed tomography, clinical symptoms, and serum thyroxine and TRAb underpinned diagnoses. Amplification of TCR beta CDR3 regions was performed using RNA transcripts as template. Carried out on the TCR CDR3, a first-round RT-PCR used the HTBI primer set. TCRdb processed the multiplex PCR reads anew with MiXCR; each CDR3 protein has one entry. The repertoire includes nearly 750,000 distinct CDR3 sequences, 35% of them detected once, and roughly 31% sits in the top ten.

The J gene is TRBJ2-6, the V gene TRBV6-6; no definite D call. The clonotype originates from a woman aged 40-49 years with Graves' hyperthyroidism. The sequenced sample consisted of blood. CDR3 nucleotides: TGTGCCAGCAACTTCCGAGAGTCTGGGGCCAACGTCCTGACTTTC. The encoded protein is CASNFRESGANVLTF.